This T cell receptor (beta chain) was identified during a study of beta chain features in type 1 diabetes. This CDR3 has 13 residues. Trimming left V 5 bases short and J 10 bases short, with 16 bases between. Germline lookup yields CDR1 SGHTA and CDR2 FQGTGA. Expressed TCRB transcripts got sequenced, as all isolated RNA was reverse transcribed. Clones were sequenced by immunoSEQ multiplex PCR, and TCRdb holds only the in-frame ones, with some missing. Of roughly 150,000 clones listed, approximately 8.1% were seen once; the top ten hold less than 0.85%. The chain uses TRBV7-3 and TRBJ2-3; a weak D match, TRBD2 (6 bases). The receptor's source is a man aged 18 to 29 in good health. Sequenced sample: central memory CD4+ T cells from blood. The CDR3 here is CASSPELGEAQYF. For the CDR3, the DNA is TGTGCCAGCAGCCCCGAACTTGGGGAGGCGCAGTATTTT.